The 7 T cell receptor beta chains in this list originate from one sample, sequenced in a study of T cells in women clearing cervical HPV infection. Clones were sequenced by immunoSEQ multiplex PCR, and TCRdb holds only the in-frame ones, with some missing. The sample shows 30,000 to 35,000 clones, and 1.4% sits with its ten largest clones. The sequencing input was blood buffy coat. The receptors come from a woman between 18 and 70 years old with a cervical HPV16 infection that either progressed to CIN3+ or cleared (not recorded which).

The CDR3 DNA, read in part, is TGTGCCAGCAGCTTATATCCGGGGACTAACTATGGC. Residues: CASSLYPGTNYG. The whole CDR3 sequence is CASSLYPGTNYGYTF. The chain is built from TRBV5-5 and TRBJ1-2; unclear D gene. Coverage ceases 3 residues before the CDR3 finishes, and the germline J gene fills in the end. CDR1 SGHKS and CDR2 YYEKEE come from the germline V gene (reference sequence). The CDR3 loop spans 15 amino acids. V lost 2 bases and J lost 0, with 11 bases in between.

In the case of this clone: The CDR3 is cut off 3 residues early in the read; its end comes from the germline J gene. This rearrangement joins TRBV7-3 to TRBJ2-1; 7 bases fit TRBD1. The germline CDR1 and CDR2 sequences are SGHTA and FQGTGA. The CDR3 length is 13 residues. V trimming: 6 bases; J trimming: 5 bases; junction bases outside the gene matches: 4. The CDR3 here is CASSPTGDNEQFF. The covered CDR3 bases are TGTGCCAGCAGTCCCACAGGGGACAATGAG. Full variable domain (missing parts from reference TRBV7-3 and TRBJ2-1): GAGVSQTPSNKVTEKGKYVELRCDPISGHTALYWYRQSLGQGPEFLIYFQGTGAADDSGLPNDRFFAVRPEGSVSTLKIQRTERGDSAVYLCASSPTGDNEQFFGPGTRLTVL.

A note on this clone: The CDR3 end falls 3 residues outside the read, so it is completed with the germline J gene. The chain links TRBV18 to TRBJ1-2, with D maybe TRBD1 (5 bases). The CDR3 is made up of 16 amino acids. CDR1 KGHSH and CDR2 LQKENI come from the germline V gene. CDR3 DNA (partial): TGTGCCAGCTCATCGCCTCAGGGTTTCTCTTACAATGAC. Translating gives CASSSPQGFSYND. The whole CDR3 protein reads CASSSPQGFSYNDYTF.

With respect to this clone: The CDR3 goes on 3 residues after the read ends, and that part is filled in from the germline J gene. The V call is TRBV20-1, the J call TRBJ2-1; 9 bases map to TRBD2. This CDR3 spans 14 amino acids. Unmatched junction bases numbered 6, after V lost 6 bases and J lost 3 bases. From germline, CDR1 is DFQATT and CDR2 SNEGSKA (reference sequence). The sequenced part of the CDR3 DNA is TGCAGTGCCCCTAGCGGGGAAGACTACAATGAG. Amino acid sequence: CSAPSGEDYNE. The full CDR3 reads CSAPSGEDYNEQFF.

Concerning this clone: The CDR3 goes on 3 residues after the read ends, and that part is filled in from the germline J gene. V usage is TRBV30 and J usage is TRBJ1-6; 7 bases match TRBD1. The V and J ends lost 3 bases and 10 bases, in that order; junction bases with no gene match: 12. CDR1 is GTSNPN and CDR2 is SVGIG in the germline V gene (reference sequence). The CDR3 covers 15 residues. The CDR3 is CAWSLFSGGRSPLHF. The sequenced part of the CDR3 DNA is TGTGCCTGGAGCCTATTCTCAGGGGGAAGATCACCC.

The part of the CDR3 DNA that was read is TGCAGCGTCCAAAGGGGGACAGGGGTGGCGAACATT. Its translation is CSVQRGTGVANI. The CDR3 as a whole reads CSVQRGTGVANIQYF. The V gene is TRBV29-1, the J gene TRBJ2-4, with 10 bases that match TRBD1. The read halts 3 residues ahead of the CDR3 end, with the missing end drawn from the germline J gene. V trimming: 6 bases; J trimming: 7 bases; junction bases outside the gene matches: 12. Germline loops: CDR1 SQVTM, CDR2 ANQGSEA. The CDR3 runs to 15 residues.

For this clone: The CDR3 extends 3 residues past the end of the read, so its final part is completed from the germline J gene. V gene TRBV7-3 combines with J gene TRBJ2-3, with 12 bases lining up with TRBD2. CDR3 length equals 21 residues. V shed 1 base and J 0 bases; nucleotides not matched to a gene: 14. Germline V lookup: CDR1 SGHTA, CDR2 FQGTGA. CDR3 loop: CASSLKGPGLAGYTSTDTQYF. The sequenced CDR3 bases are TGTGCCAGCAGCTTAAAGGGGCCGGGACTAGCGGGTTACACTAGCACAGATACG.